This T cell receptor beta chain stems from a study of blood T cell repertoires in COVID-19. Across the whole study: Specimens from acute and convalescent COVID-19 originated in the United States, Italy and Spain. Sample material is recorded as cDNA or gDNA derived from T cells, B-cell-depleted T cells, or PBMCs.

Original processing methods: Counts of nucleated cells, estimated from reference gene primer amplification, were obtained. Libraries were prepared by immunoSEQ multiplex PCR; TCRdb keeps only in-frame clonotypes and omits some of them. V, J and clone size are taken as reported in that table, and D and trimming were inferred from the DNA itself. The sample has about 52,000 clones, about 83% seen once. What was sequenced was peripheral blood. This receptor was taken from a woman of 80 years or more with acute or convalescent COVID-19.

The CDR3 DNA reads TGTGCCAGCAGTTCACAGGGTTACAATGAGCAGTTCTTC. This translates into CASSSQGYNEQFF. J is TRBJ2-1 and V is TRBV7-2; tentative D call: TRBD1 (6 bases). From germline, CDR1 is SGHTA and CDR2 FQGNSA. The CDR3 spans 13 residues. Between the trimmed V and J ends, which lost 6 bases and 4 bases, there was a span of 10 bases. The whole variable domain, filled in from reference TRBV7-2 and TRBJ2-1, reads GAGVSQSPSNKVTEKGKDVELRCDPISGHTALYWYRQSLGQGLEFLIYFQGNSAPDKSGLPSDRFSAERTGGSVSTLTIQRTQQEDSAVYLCASSSQGYNEQFFGPGTRLTVL.